The clone carrying this T cell receptor (beta chain) was detected only a few times. As yet, its antigen is unknown. This specimen belongs to a study of T-cell memory formation after mild COVID-19. Study as a whole: The study found TCR clusters largely donor specific.

Points from the study as a whole: There was no confirmation that second-wave clones peaking on day 37 were SARS-CoV-2 specific. A subset of responding clones appeared in pre-infection memory, suggesting cross-reactive memory joined.

In TCRdb, the 5' RACE reads were re-called with MiXCR into one record per CDR3 protein. The sample shows approximately 570,000 distinct CDR3 sequences, roughly 18% of them seen only once. CDR1 and CDR2 from the germline V gene are SGHRS and YFSETQ. With 1 base removed from V and 7 bases from J, the gap between germline ends came to 8 bases. CDR3 length: 12 amino acids. The sequenced sample consisted of PBMCs or a T cell subset sorted from them (not recorded which). The chain is built from TRBV5-1 and TRBJ1-1; D gene uncertain. The receptor was isolated from an adult woman who had mild COVID-19 (a few samples of this study predate the infection). Cell type and time point are not known. CDR3 nucleotide sequence: TGCGCCAGCAGCTTGTTGGGGTTTGAAGCTTTCTTT. Translation: CASSLLGFEAFF.